This T cell receptor beta chain emerged from a study of type 1 regulatory T cells. In the study overall: T-allo10 is an in vitro-generated, Tr1-enriched CD4 T cell product specific for alloantigen.

Study-wide points: Compared with non-type 1 regulatory T cells, type 1 regulatory T cells showed a more restricted TCR repertoire.

TCRdb recomputed calls from the reads with MiXCR, one row per CDR3 protein. There are approximately 77,000 distinct CDR3 sequences in the sample; less than 25% occur only once, and less than 10% lies in the top ten. J lost 3 bases, V lost 5 bases, and 4 bases had no gene match. The germline CDR1 and CDR2 sequences are SGHTA and FQGTGA. CDR3 length: 15 amino acids. Comments on this clonotype: What it binds is unknown.

This chain links TRBV7-3 with TRBJ2-1; 10 bases line up with TRBD2. The sequence was collected from a human donor in good health. The source material was cultured type 1 regulatory T (Tr1) cells, either the whole culture or a sorted fraction (not recorded which). CDR3 sequence reads: CASSRTSGDYNEQFF. CDR3 DNA sequence: TGTGCCAGCAGCAGAACTAGCGGGGACTACAATGAGCAGTTCTTC.